The 17 T cell receptor beta chains listed next were all sequenced from one sample in a study of T-cell memory formation after mild COVID-19. Via MiXCR, TCRdb re-called the 5' RACE reads, giving one row per CDR3 protein. The sample lists fewer than 300,000 distinct CDR3 sequences; 16% were seen once. Sequenced input: PBMCs or a T cell subset sorted from them (not recorded which). These receptors were collected from a man in his late teens or twenties who had mild COVID-19 (a few samples of this study predate the infection). Cell type and time point are not known.

J is TRBJ1-5 and V is TRBV4-1, with D unresolved. The CDR3 has 14 amino acids. The germline V gene has CDR1 MGHRA and CDR2 YSYEKL. Trimming cost V 1 base and J 5 bases, with 9 bases left between them. In DNA, the CDR3 is TGCGCCAGCAGCCAAGCGGGGAATTATCAGCCCCAGCATTTT. This encodes CASSQAGNYQPQHF.

This clonotype turned up a few times. The V gene is TRBV4-1, the J gene TRBJ2-1; D is unclear. V lost 1 base and J lost 9, with 7 bases in between. The V gene's germline CDR1 is MGHRA and CDR2 YSYEKL. The CDR3 runs to 12 residues. CDR3 DNA sequence: TGCGCCAGCAGCCAAGGGAGCCTTGAGCAGTTCTTC. It specifies CASSQGSLEQFF.

The gene calls are TRBV20-1 and TRBJ2-7; no clear D gene. The CDR3 covers 14 residues. Trimming took off 0 bases at V and 3 bases at J, with 12 bases between the two ends. Germline V gene lookup returns CDR1 DFQATT and CDR2 SNEGSKA (reference sequence). CDR3 in DNA: TGCAGTGCTAGAGATCCCGTGGCAGGCTACGAGCAGTACGTC. Its translation is CSARDPVAGYEQYV.

This clonotype was recorded a few times. V is TRBV7-2 and J is TRBJ1-5, with a possible D match to TRBD1 (5 bases). The CDR3 contains 14 residues. Germline V gene data show CDR1 as SGHTA and CDR2 as FQGNSA. Trimming cost V 4 bases and J 7 bases, with 14 bases left between them. The CDR3 DNA reads TGTGCCAGCAGCTCTTCGATAGAGGGGCAGCCCCAGCATTTT. Its protein product is CASSSSIEGQPQHF.

The chain combines TRBV29-1 with TRBJ1-5; tentatively, D is TRBD1 (6 bases). Germline values: CDR1 SQVTM, CDR2 ANQGSEA. This CDR3 contains 13 residues. The V and J ends lost 4 bases and 6 bases respectively, with 13 bases between them. The CDR3 sequence is CSVVTGQGQPQHF. The CDR3 region has the DNA TGCAGCGTTGTAACAGGGCAGGGTCAGCCCCAGCATTTT.

This sequence joins TRBV9 and TRBJ1-2; 9 bases line up with TRBD1. The ends lost 3 bases at V and 8 bases at J; junction bases unmatched: 8. The CDR3 is made up of 14 amino acids. Germline CDR1 is SGDLS and CDR2 is YYNGEE. The CDR3 bases are TGTGCCAGCAGCGCCCTTCGACAGGGGGGAGGCTACACCTTC. Translating gives CASSALRQGGGYTF.

This rearrangement joins TRBV11-1 to TRBJ2-7; D remains unclear. The CDR3 length is 15 residues. The germline CDR1 and CDR2 sequences are SGHAT and FQDESV (reference sequence). The V end lost 6 bases, the J end lost 0 bases, and 15 bases lay between the germline ends. In nucleotides, the CDR3 is TGTGCCAGCAGTTACCGGGCGCCAAGCTCCTACGAGCAGTACTTC. Its protein product is CASSYRAPSSYEQYF.

This clonotype has a count of ten or more. The V call is TRBV9, the J call TRBJ2-2; 10 bases are shared with TRBD1. Germline lookup yields CDR1 SGDLS and CDR2 YYNGEE. This CDR3 has 17 residues. The trim removed 3 bases at V and 5 bases at J, leaving 10 bases unmatched. This CDR3 reads CASSANEGQGMTGELFF. In DNA form, the CDR3 reads TGTGCCAGCAGCGCGAATGAGGGACAGGGGATGACCGGGGAGCTGTTTTTT.

This chain joins TRBV3-2 and TRBJ2-1; the tabulated D call, TRBD1, remains unverified against the DNA. TRBV3-2 is a pseudogene. The CDR3 totals 16 residues. The CDR3 is CASSHLPPLGYNEQFF. The CDR3 DNA sequence: TGTGCCAGCAGCCACCTACCCCCTCTCGGGTACAATGAGCAGTTCTTC.

This clonotype was seen only a few times. This chain links TRBV29-1 with TRBJ2-7, with TRBD1 matching over 11 bases. CDR1 is SQVTM and CDR2 is ANQGSEA in the germline V gene. V trimming: 7 bases; J trimming: 4 bases; junction bases outside the gene matches: 9. CDR3 length: 14 residues. The CDR3 coding sequence is TGCAGCGCCGGGGGACAGGGGGGTTTATACGAGCAGTACTTC. Translating gives CSAGGQGGLYEQYF.

The V call is TRBV5-1, the J call TRBJ2-4; 7 nucleotides line up with TRBD2. The trim removed 3 bases at V and 0 bases at J, leaving 9 bases unmatched. Germline loops: CDR1 SGHRS, CDR2 YFSETQ. The CDR3 loop spans 17 amino acids. The CDR3 sequence is CASSSRRRGLAKNIQYF. The CDR3 DNA reads TGCGCCAGCAGCTCTCGCCGGCGGGGGTTAGCCAAAAACATTCAGTACTTC. Full variable domain (missing parts from reference TRBV5-1 and TRBJ2-4): KAGVTQTPRYLIKTRGQQVTLSCSPISGHRSVSWYQQTPGQGLQFLFEYFSETQRNKGNFPGRFSGRQFSNSRSEMNVSTLELGDSALYLCASSSRRRGLAKNIQYFGAGTRLSVL.

The chain recombines TRBV5-6 with TRBJ2-1, with D tentatively TRBD2 (6 bases). The germline gives CDR1 SGHDT, CDR2 YYEEEE. The CDR3 consists of 12 residues. The ends were cut back, 1 base at V and 10 bases at J, with 9 bases in the middle. CDR3: CASSLREYEQFF. For the CDR3, the DNA is TGTGCCAGCAGCTTGCGGGAGTACGAGCAGTTCTTC.

The V and J genes are TRBV29-1 and TRBJ2-2; no clear D gene. CDR1 SQVTM and CDR2 ANQGSEA come from the germline V gene. Trimming removed 7 bases from V and 0 bases from J, with 3 bases in between. The CDR3 consists of 11 residues. DNA for the CDR3: TGCAGCGAAGCGAACACCGGGGAGCTGTTTTTT. Its translation is CSEANTGELFF.

This clonotype turned up a few times. The chain has TRBV20-1 and TRBJ1-1; D is uncertain. The CDR3 spans 14 residues. The V end was cut by 0 bases, the J end by 1 base, with 9 bases between. Germline V CDR1 and CDR2: DFQATT, SNEGSKA (reference sequence). For the CDR3, the DNA is TGCAGTGCTAGAGATTTGGATAGGAACACTGAAGCTTTCTTT. Its translation: CSARDLDRNTEAFF.

This clonotype turned up a few times. The V gene is TRBV4-3, the J gene TRBJ2-5; TRBD2 aligns across 13 bases. CDR1 and CDR2 from the germline V gene are LGHNA and YSLEER. The CDR3 totals 16 residues. V lost 4 bases to trimming and J lost 3 bases; unmatched junction nucleotides: 5. The CDR3, as DNA: TGCGCCAGCAGCCCCCTAGGACTAGCGGGAGAAGAGACCCAGTACTTC. Translating it yields CASSPLGLAGEETQYF.

This clonotype was found a few times. The chain recombines TRBV19 with TRBJ2-6, with 8 bases that match TRBD2. V lost 8 bases to trimming and J lost 2 bases; unmatched junction nucleotides: 5. From germline, CDR1 is LNHDA and CDR2 SQIVND (reference sequence). The CDR3 is 15 amino acids. The CDR3 spells CASSGGVAGANVLTF. DNA for the CDR3: TGTGCCAGTTCGGGGGGGGTAGCTGGGGCCAACGTCCTGACTTTC.

V usage is TRBV6-5 and J usage is TRBJ1-1; D is unresolved. The CDR3 is 12 residues long. V gave up 5 bases and J gave up 11 bases, with 15 bases separating them. Looked up from germline, CDR1 is MNHEY and CDR2 is SVGAGI. The chain's CDR3 is CASSESGRRAFF. The CDR3 DNA reads as TGTGCCAGCAGTGAATCGGGTCGTCGGGCTTTCTTT.